This T cell receptor beta chain was retrieved from a study of blood T cell repertoires in COVID-19. As for the study in general: Samples came from the United States, Italy and Spain, spanning acute and convalescent COVID-19. T cells, B-cell-depleted T cells, or PBMCs provided the cDNA or gDNA that served as material.

Sequencing used immunoSEQ multiplex PCR; TCRdb keeps in-frame clones, though not all of them. The repertoire holds over 400,000 clones, roughly nine tenths seen once, with 7.5% to 9% in the top ten. The CDR3 contains 12 residues. V lost 8 bases and J lost 3, with 11 bases in between. Germline CDR1 SQVTM, CDR2 ANQGSEA. The J gene is TRBJ2-1, the V gene TRBV29-1, with D possibly TRBD2 on 5 matching bases. Sequenced material: peripheral blood. The origin of this receptor is a woman in her forties or fifties with COVID-19, enrolled during active disease. The CDR3 nucleotides read TGCAGCTCAGAGGGCGACTACAATGAGCAGTTCTTC. Translating it yields CSSEGDYNEQFF.